The clone carrying this T cell receptor beta chain has more than one count but fewer than ten. This record comes from a study of blood T cell repertoires in COVID-19. Across the whole study: Material from acute and convalescent COVID-19 was sourced from the United States, Italy and Spain. The cDNA or gDNA used as material had been derived from T cells, B-cell-depleted T cells, or PBMCs.

The CDR3 runs 17 residues. V trimming: 5 bases; J trimming: 2 bases; junction bases outside the gene matches: 11. The germline V gene encodes CDR1 SGHAT and CDR2 FQNNGV. Per the original data handling: Nucleated cell counts were estimated from reference gene primer amplification. Libraries were prepared by immunoSEQ multiplex PCR; TCRdb keeps only in-frame clonotypes and omits some of them. V, J and clone size are taken as reported in that table, and D and trimming were inferred from the DNA itself. The sample includes around 63,000 clones, 80% to 85% of them seen just once. Sequenced sample: peripheral blood. The chain employs TRBV11-2 and TRBJ1-2; 10 bases line up with TRBD1. This sequence was found in a woman older than 75 with active or convalescent COVID-19. The CDR3: CASSVIDRGRLNYGYTF. DNA for the CDR3: TGTGCCAGCAGCGTAATCGACAGGGGGCGTTTGAACTATGGCTACACCTTC.